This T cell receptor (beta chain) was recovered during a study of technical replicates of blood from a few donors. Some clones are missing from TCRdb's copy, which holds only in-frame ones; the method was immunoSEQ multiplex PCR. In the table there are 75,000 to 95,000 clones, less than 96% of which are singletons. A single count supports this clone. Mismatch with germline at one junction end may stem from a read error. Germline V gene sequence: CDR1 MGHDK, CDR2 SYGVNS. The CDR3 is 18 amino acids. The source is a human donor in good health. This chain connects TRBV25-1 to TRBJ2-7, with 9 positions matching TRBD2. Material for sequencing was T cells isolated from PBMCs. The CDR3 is CAGSELTDTGLAPYEQYF. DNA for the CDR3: TGTGCCGGCAGTGAATTAACAGACACGGGACTAGCACCATACGAGCAGTACTTC.